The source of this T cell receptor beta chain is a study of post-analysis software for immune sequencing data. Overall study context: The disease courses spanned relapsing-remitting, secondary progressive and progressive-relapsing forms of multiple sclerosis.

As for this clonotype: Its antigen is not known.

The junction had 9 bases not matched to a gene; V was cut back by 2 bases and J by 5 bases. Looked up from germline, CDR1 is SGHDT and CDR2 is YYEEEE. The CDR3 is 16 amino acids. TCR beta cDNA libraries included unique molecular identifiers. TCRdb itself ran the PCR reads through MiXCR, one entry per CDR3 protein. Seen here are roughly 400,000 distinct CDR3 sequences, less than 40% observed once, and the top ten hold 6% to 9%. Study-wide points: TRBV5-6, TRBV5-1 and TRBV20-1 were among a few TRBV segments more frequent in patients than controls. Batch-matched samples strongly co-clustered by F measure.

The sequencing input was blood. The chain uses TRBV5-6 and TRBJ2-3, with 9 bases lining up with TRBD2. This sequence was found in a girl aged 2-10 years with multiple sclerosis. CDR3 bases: TGTGCCAGCAGCTTCACAGCGGGAGGCCGAGGAGATACGCAGTATTTT. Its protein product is CASSFTAGGRGDTQYF. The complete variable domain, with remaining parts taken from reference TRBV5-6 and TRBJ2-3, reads DAGVTQSPTHLIKTRGQQVTLRCSPKSGHDTVSWYQQALGQGPQFIFQYYEEEERQRGNFPDRFSGHQFPNYSSELNVNALLLGDSALYLCASSFTAGGRGDTQYFGPGTRLTVL.